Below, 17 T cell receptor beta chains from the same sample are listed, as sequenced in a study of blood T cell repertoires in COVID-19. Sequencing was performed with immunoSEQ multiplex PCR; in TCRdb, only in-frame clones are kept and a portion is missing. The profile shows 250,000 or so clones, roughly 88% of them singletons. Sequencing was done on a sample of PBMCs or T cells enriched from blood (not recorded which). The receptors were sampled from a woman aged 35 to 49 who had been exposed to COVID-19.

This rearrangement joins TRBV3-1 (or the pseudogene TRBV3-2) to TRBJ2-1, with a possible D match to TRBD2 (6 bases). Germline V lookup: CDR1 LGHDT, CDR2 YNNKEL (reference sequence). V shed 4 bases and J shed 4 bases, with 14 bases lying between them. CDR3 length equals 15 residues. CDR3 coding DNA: TGTGCCAGCAGCCCCCTAGCGAAACCATACAATGAGCAGTTCTTC. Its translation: CASSPLAKPYNEQFF.

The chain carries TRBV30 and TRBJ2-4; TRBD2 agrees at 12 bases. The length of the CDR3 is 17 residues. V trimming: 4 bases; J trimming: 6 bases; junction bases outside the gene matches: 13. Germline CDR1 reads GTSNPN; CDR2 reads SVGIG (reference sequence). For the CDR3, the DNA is TGTGCCTGGAACGCCCGGGCTAGCGGGGGGGCCGGAAACATTCAGTACTTC. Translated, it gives CAWNARASGGAGNIQYF.

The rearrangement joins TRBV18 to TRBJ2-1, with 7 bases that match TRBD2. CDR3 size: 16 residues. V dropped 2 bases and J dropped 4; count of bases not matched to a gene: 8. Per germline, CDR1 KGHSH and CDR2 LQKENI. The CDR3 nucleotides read TGTGCCAGCTCACCAACTCTAGCGGAGATGTACAATGAGCAGTTCTTC. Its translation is CASSPTLAEMYNEQFF.

CDR3 in amino acids: CASRSTPGVYGYTF. CDR3 bases: TGTGCCAGTAGATCTACCCCCGGGGTTTATGGCTACACCTTC. J is TRBJ1-2 and V is TRBV19; D is unclear. The V gene's germline CDR1 is LNHDA and CDR2 SQIVND (reference sequence). The CDR3 is 14 residues long. V dropped 6 bases and J dropped 5 bases, with 16 bases sitting between them.

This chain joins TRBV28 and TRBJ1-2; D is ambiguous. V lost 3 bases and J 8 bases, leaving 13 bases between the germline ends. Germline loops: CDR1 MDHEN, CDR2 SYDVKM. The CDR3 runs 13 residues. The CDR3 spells CASSLGSSLGYTF. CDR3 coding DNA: TGTGCCAGCAGTTTGGGGTCTAGCCTAGGCTACACCTTC.

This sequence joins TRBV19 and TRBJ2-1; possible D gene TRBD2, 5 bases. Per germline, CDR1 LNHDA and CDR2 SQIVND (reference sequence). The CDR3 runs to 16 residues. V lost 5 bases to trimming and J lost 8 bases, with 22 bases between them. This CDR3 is CASSFSSVASRHEQFF. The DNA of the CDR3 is TGTGCCAGTAGTTTCTCGTCCGTAGCGAGTAGGCATGAGCAGTTCTTC.

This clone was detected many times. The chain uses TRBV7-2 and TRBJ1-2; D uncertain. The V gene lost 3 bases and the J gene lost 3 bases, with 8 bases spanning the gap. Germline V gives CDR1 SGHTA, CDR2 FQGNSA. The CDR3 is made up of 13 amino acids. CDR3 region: CASSFYMDYGYTF. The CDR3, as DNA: TGTGCCAGCAGCTTCTATATGGACTATGGCTACACCTTC.

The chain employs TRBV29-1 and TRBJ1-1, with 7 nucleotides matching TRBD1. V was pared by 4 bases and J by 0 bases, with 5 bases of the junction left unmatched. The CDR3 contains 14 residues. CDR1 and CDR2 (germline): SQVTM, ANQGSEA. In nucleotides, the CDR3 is TGCAGCGTTGCAGCGACAGGGTTGAACACTGAAGCTTTCTTT. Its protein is CSVAATGLNTEAFF.

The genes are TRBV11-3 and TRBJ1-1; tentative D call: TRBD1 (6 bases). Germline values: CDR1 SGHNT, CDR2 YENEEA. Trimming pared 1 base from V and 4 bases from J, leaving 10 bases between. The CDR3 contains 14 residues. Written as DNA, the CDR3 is TGTGCCAGCAGCTTAGGACGAGGGGGCACTGAAGCTTTCTTT. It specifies CASSLGRGGTEAFF.

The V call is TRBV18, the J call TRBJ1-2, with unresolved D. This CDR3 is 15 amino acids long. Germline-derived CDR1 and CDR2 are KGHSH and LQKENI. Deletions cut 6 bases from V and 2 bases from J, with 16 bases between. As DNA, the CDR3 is TGTGCCAGCTCCCCGACACAGAAAATAAACTATGGCTACACCTTC. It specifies CASSPTQKINYGYTF.

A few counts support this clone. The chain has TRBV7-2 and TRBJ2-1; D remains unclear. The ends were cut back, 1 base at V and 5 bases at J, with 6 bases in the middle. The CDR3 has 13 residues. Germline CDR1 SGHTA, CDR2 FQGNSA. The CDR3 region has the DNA TGTGCCAGCAGCTTAGTCCGTAACAATGAGCAGTTCTTC. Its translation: CASSLVRNNEQFF.

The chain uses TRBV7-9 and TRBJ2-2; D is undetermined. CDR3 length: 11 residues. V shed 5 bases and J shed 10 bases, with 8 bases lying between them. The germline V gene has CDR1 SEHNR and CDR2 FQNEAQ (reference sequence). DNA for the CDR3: TGTGCCAGCAGCCTTTCCCCGGAGCTGTTTTTT. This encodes CASSLSPELFF.

The CDR3 sequence is CSVSRREQFF. The CDR3 nucleotides are TGCAGCGTCAGCCGGAGGGAGCAGTTCTTC. This rearrangement joins TRBV29-1 to TRBJ2-1, with TRBD2 as a possible D gene (5 bases). The CDR3 runs to 10 residues. Trimming left V 6 bases short and J 10 bases short, with 10 bases between. CDR1 and CDR2 (germline): SQVTM, ANQGSEA.

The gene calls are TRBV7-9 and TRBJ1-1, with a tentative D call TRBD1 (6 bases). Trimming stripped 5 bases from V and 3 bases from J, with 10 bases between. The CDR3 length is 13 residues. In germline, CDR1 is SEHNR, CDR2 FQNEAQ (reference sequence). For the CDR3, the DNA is TGTGCCAGCAGCCGACGGACAGACACTGAAGCTTTCTTT. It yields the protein CASSRRTDTEAFF.

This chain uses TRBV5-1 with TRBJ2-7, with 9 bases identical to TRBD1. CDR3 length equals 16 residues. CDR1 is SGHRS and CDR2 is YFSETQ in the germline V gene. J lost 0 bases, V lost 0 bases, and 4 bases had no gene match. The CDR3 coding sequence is TGCGCCAGCAGCTTGGCCGGGACAGGGAGCTCCTACGAGCAGTACTTC. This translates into CASSLAGTGSSYEQYF.

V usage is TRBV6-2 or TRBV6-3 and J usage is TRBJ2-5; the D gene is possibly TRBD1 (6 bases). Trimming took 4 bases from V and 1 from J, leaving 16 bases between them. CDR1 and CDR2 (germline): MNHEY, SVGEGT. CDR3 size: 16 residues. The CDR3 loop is CASSSRQETIQETQYF. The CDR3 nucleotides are TGTGCCAGCAGTTCCAGACAGGAGACGATCCAAGAGACCCAGTACTTC.

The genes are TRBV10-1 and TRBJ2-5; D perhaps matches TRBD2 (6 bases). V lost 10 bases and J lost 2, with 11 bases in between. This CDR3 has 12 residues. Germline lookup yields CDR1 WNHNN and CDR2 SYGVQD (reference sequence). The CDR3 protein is CATEREQETQYF. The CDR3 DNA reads TGCGCCACCGAACGGGAGCAAGAGACCCAGTACTTC.